These 9 T cell receptor beta chains were all obtained from the same sample, sequenced in a study of blood T cells in healthy people across ages. Using a J-beta primer mix together with a sample-barcoded 5' primer, a second PCR was run for roughly 6 to 11 cycles. TCRdb recomputed calls from the 5' RACE reads with MiXCR, one row per CDR3 protein. The sample lists about 590,000 distinct CDR3 sequences; about 28% were seen once. Sample: blood. These receptors were taken from a woman at least 80 years old in good health.

There are many counts of this clonotype. V gene TRBV6-1 combines with J gene TRBJ2-6; D possibly corresponds to TRBD1 (5 bases). Germline CDR1 MNHNS, CDR2 SASEGT. V was pared by 5 bases and J by 1 base, with 9 bases between. The CDR3 is made up of 15 amino acids. CDR3 bases: TGTGCCAGCAGTCTGGACAAATCTGGGGCCAACGTCCTGACTTTC. Encoded protein: CASSLDKSGANVLTF.

This clonotype showed up just once. This rearrangement joins TRBV5-1 to TRBJ2-1, with D hard to call. In germline, CDR1 is SGHRS, CDR2 YFSETQ. There are 14 residues in the CDR3. Deletions cut 1 base from V and 2 bases from J, with 7 bases between. CDR3 bases: TGCGCCAGCAGCTTGACAGACACCTACAATGAGCAGTTCTTC. This sequence encodes CASSLTDTYNEQFF.

This clonotype was found a few times. The chain links TRBV6-1 to TRBJ1-1, with D maybe TRBD1 (6 bases). The germline V gene has CDR1 MNHNS and CDR2 SASEGT. The CDR3 extends over 13 amino acids. V shed 6 bases and J shed 3 bases, with 11 bases lying between them. CDR3 nucleotide sequence: TGTGCCAGCAGGTCTGGACAGTACACTGAAGCTTTCTTT. It encodes CASRSGQYTEAFF.

The chain is built from TRBV6-1 and TRBJ1-5; perhaps TRBD1 as D (5 bases). The CDR3 is made up of 18 amino acids. Germline assignment: CDR1 MNHNS and CDR2 SASEGT. Trimming removed 6 bases from V and 3 bases from J, with 24 bases in between. DNA for the CDR3: TGTGCCAGCAGACCCACACATGGGGGATCCCTTCCCAATCAGCCCCAGCATTTT. This sequence encodes CASRPTHGGSLPNQPQHF.

The J gene is TRBJ1-4, the V gene TRBV11-2; the D is unclear. This CDR3 has 15 residues. In germline, CDR1 is SGHAT, CDR2 FQNNGV. V was clipped by 4 bases and J by 3 bases, with 12 bases between them. CDR3 DNA sequence: TGTGCCAGCAGCTCGCCCGGGGTGGCTAATGAAAAACTGTTTTTT. This gives the protein CASSSPGVANEKLFF.

The chain carries TRBV12-3 or TRBV12-4 and TRBJ1-4; 7 nucleotides line up with TRBD1. This CDR3 is 15 amino acids long. V was clipped by 6 bases and J by 5 bases; unmatched bases: 9. In DNA, the CDR3 is TGTGCCAGCAGCCGTCCCGCGGGACAGAATGAAAAACTGTTTTTT. This encodes CASSRPAGQNEKLFF.

The V and J genes are TRBV20-1 and TRBJ2-1, with a possible D match to TRBD2 (6 bases). Between the trimmed V and J ends, which lost 2 bases and 5 bases, there was a span of 22 bases. Per the germline V gene, CDR1 is DFQATT and CDR2 is SNEGSKA (reference sequence). CDR3 length: 17 amino acids. The CDR3 DNA sequence: TGCAGTGCTAGACACAACCTGGGGGACTTGCGACACAATGAGCAGTTCTTC. The encoded protein is CSARHNLGDLRHNEQFF.

As regards this clonotype: This could be a read error, since a much larger clone is one nucleotide away. The rearrangement uses TRBV5-1 and TRBJ1-2; D unresolved. This CDR3 spans 14 amino acids. The germline V gene has CDR1 SGHRS and CDR2 YFSETQ. The CDR3 loop reads CAGSLEGSLYGYTF. In DNA, the CDR3 is TGCGCCGGCAGCTTGGAGGGCAGTTTGTATGGCTACACCTTC.

A note on this clonotype: A much more abundant neighbour one base away suggests this may be a read error. This chain connects TRBV6-2 or TRBV6-3 to TRBJ2-1; D may be TRBD2 (6 bases). The length of the CDR3 is 15 residues. Germline V gene data show CDR1 as MNHEY and CDR2 as SVGEGT. Here the CDR3 DNA reads TGTGCCAGCAGTCACTCCCGGCTAGGTGGAGGGGAGCAGTTCTTC. This translates into CASSHSRLGGGEQFF.